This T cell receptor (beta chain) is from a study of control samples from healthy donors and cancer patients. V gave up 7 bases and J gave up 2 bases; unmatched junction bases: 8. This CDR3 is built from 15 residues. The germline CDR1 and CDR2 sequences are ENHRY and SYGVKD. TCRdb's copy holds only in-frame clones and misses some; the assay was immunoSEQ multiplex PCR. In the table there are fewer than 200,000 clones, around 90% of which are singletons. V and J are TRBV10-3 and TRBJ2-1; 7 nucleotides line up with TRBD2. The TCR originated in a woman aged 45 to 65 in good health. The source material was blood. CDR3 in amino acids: CAITRGAGTYNEQFF. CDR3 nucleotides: TGTGCCATCACCCGAGGAGCGGGGACCTACAATGAGCAGTTCTTC.